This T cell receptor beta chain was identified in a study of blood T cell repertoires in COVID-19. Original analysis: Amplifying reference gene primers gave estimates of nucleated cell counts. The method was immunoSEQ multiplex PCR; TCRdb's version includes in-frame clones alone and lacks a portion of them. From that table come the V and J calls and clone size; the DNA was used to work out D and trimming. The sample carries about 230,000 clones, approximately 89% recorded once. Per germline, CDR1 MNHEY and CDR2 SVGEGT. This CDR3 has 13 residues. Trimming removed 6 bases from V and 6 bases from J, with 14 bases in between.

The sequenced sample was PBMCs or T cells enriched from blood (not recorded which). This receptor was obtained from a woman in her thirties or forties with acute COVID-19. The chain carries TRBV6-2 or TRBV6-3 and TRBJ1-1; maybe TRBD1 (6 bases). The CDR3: CASRPTGLPEAFF. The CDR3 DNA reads TGTGCCAGCAGACCTACAGGGCTCCCTGAAGCTTTCTTT.